The 16 T cell receptor beta chains in this list originate from one sample, sequenced in a study of CD8 T cells in ankylosing spondylitis (dated by TCRdb to about 2017). The library was obtained by 5' RACE. Sequencing was carried out with an Illumina HiSeq 2500. The raw public reads went through TCRdb reprocessing: fastp at Q25, MiXCR clone calling, in-frame beta chains kept. Rows matching on CDR3 protein sequence are summarized as one entry with the most common DNA and genes. In this sample the table shows approximately 42,000 distinct CDR3 sequences, around 3.8% of which occur a single time. The leading ten clones occupy roughly 4.2% of the sample. Sequenced input: blood, either unsorted or a sorted T cell fraction (not recorded which). These receptors all come from a female donor with ankylosing spondylitis or in good health (not recorded which).

This clonotype has ten or more counts. The chain combines TRBV9 with TRBJ2-5; D is uncertain. Germline V gene sequence: CDR1 SGDLS, CDR2 YYNGEE. V lost 3 bases and J lost 5, with 8 bases in between. The CDR3 is 12 residues long. The CDR3 here is CASSDSSETQYF. For the CDR3, the DNA is TGTGCCAGCAGCGACTCCAGCGAGACCCAGTACTTC.

This clonotype was observed at least ten times. This chain uses TRBV9 with TRBJ2-5; the match to TRBD1 covers 9 bases. CDR1 is SGDLS, CDR2 YYNGEE, per germline. J was trimmed by 5 bases and V by 0 bases; bases with no gene match: 5. The CDR3 consists of 15 residues. The CDR3, as DNA: TGTGCCAGCAGCGTAGGGGTTGACAGGGGGGAGACCCAGTACTTC. Encoded protein: CASSVGVDRGETQYF.

This clonotype occurred many times. The chain joins TRBV9 to TRBJ2-1, with a weak D call TRBD2 (6 bases). This CDR3 has 14 residues. V lost 3 bases and J lost 9, with 16 bases in between. CDR1 is SGDLS, CDR2 YYNGEE, per germline. The CDR3 bases are TGTGCCAGCAGCGCCCGGGAGACGGGGATTGAGCAGTTCTTC. Its protein product is CASSARETGIEQFF.

There are many counts of this clonotype. In nucleotides, the CDR3 is TGTGCCAGCAGCGTAGATTATAGCACAGATACGCAGTATTTT. This codes for CASSVDYSTDTQYF. The chain recombines TRBV9 with TRBJ2-3; D gene ambiguous. Germline values: CDR1 SGDLS, CDR2 YYNGEE. The CDR3 consists of 14 residues. V shed 0 bases and J shed 0 bases, with 5 bases lying between them. The full variable domain, its missing parts supplied by reference TRBV9 and TRBJ2-3, is DSGVTQTPKHLITATGQRVTLRCSPRSGDLSVYWYQQSLDQGLQFLIQYYNGEERAKGNILERFSAQQFPDLHSELNLSSLELGDSALYFCASSVDYSTDTQYFGPGTRLTVL.

The sample holds many counts of this clonotype. This rearrangement joins TRBV9 to TRBJ1-5; D is perhaps TRBD1 (5 bases). V was cut by 0 bases and J by 11 bases, with 21 bases left in between. Germline V gene sequence: CDR1 SGDLS, CDR2 YYNGEE. The CDR3 has 16 amino acids. DNA for the CDR3: TGTGCCAGCAGCGTAGATGCGCGGGGGACTATATCAGCCCAGCATTTT. Residues: CASSVDARGTISAQHF. The variable domain in full, completed from reference TRBV9 and TRBJ1-5, reads DSGVTQTPKHLITATGQRVTLRCSPRSGDLSVYWYQQSLDQGLQFLIQYYNGEERAKGNILERFSAQQFPDLHSELNLSSLELGDSALYFCASSVDARGTISAQHFGDGTRLSIL.

This clonotype was recorded many times. The J gene is TRBJ1-5, the V gene TRBV9, with a possible D match to TRBD1 (5 bases). The germline gives CDR1 SGDLS, CDR2 YYNGEE. Trimming shortened V by 3 bases and J by 5 bases, and 15 bases separated the two germline ends. CDR3 length: 15 amino acids. CDR3 nucleotide sequence: TGTGCCAGCAGCGCCGGTCGGGGGACGGATCAGCCCCAGCATTTT. It codes for CASSAGRGTDQPQHF.

The table lists this clonotype with many counts. J is TRBJ2-5 and V is TRBV9, with D possibly being TRBD1 or TRBD2 (6 bases each). V lost 3 bases and J 5 bases, leaving 20 bases between the germline ends. This CDR3 is built from 16 residues. CDR1 and CDR2 (germline): SGDLS, YYNGEE. CDR3 protein: CASSEGGSGARETQYF. The DNA of the CDR3 is TGTGCCAGCAGCGAGGGGGGATCCGGAGCGAGGGAGACCCAGTACTTC.

This chain joins TRBV9 and TRBJ2-1, with TRBD2 as a possible D gene (5 bases). This CDR3 is 14 amino acids long. The V end was cut by 2 bases, the J end by 6 bases, with 12 bases between. CDR1 SGDLS and CDR2 YYNGEE come from the germline V gene. The CDR3 bases are TGTGCCAGCAGCGTGGATCCCAGCGGCAATGAGCAGTTCTTC. It is translated as CASSVDPSGNEQFF.

A few counts support this clonotype. The chain has TRBV9 and TRBJ2-1, with 7 bases fitting TRBD1. The CDR3 contains 15 residues. V shed 5 bases and J 5 bases; nucleotides not matched to a gene: 10. In germline, CDR1 is SGDLS, CDR2 YYNGEE. CDR3 amino acids: CASRPPGTEDNEQFF. In nucleotides, the CDR3 is TGTGCCAGCAGGCCACCCGGGACAGAGGACAATGAGCAGTTCTTC.

In its sample, this clonotype was seen many times. The V call is TRBV9, the J call TRBJ1-4; D perhaps matches TRBD1 (5 bases). Germline lookup yields CDR1 SGDLS and CDR2 YYNGEE. CDR3 size: 17 residues. V was trimmed by 0 bases and J by 0 bases, leaving 12 bases between them. The CDR3 DNA reads as TGTGCCAGCAGCGTAGGGGCAACAGGAGCAACTAATGAAAAACTGTTTTTT. Translated: CASSVGATGATNEKLFF.

This clonotype has at least ten counts. The chain links TRBV9 to TRBJ1-6; D remains unclear. The CDR3 runs 15 residues. The germline V gene encodes CDR1 SGDLS and CDR2 YYNGEE. Trimming cost V 5 bases and J 7 bases, with 16 bases left between them. CDR3 nucleotide sequence: TGTGCCAGCAGTTTATCCTCGGGTCGAAATTCACCCCTCCACTTT. As protein: CASSLSSGRNSPLHF. Complete variable domain (other parts from reference TRBV9 and TRBJ1-6): DSGVTQTPKHLITATGQRVTLRCSPRSGDLSVYWYQQSLDQGLQFLIQYYNGEERAKGNILERFSAQQFPDLHSELNLSSLELGDSALYFCASSLSSGRNSPLHFGNGTRLTVT.

The chain employs TRBV9 and TRBJ2-3, with a tentative D call TRBD2 (6 bases). Germline loops: CDR1 SGDLS, CDR2 YYNGEE. CDR3 size: 15 residues. With 8 bases removed from V and 2 bases from J, the gap between germline ends came to 18 bases. The CDR3: CASCDTEGPTDTQYF. The CDR3 DNA is TGTGCCAGTTGTGACACGGAGGGACCCACAGATACGCAGTATTTT.

This clonotype was recorded many times. The V call is TRBV9, the J call TRBJ2-5; 8 nucleotides align to TRBD1. The CDR3 spans 15 residues. CDR1 is SGDLS, CDR2 YYNGEE, per germline. Trimming at V came to 4 bases and at J to 4 bases, leaving 9 bases not matched to a gene. The CDR3, as DNA: TGTGCCAGCAGCACCCGCGCGACAGGGGTAGAGACCCAGTACTTC. Residues: CASSTRATGVETQYF.

This clonotype was recorded a few times. The rearrangement joins TRBV9 to TRBJ2-3, with D perhaps matching TRBD1 (5 bases). The CDR3 is 16 amino acids. Germline V lookup: CDR1 SGDLS, CDR2 YYNGEE. V lost 4 bases and J lost 1, with 16 bases in between. CDR3 coding DNA: TGTGCCAGCAGCCAGACAGAAAGTGGGGGCACAGATACGCAGTATTTT. This gives the protein CASSQTESGGTDTQYF.

This clonotype occurred many times. The rearrangement uses TRBV9 and TRBJ2-7; tentatively, D is TRBD2 (5 bases). Germline values: CDR1 SGDLS, CDR2 YYNGEE. Trimming stripped 4 bases from V and 0 bases from J, with 14 bases between. The CDR3 is 15 amino acids. Here the CDR3 reads CASSPRVTSSYEQYF. The CDR3 nucleotides are TGTGCCAGCAGCCCCCGGGTAACTAGCTCCTACGAGCAGTACTTC.

This clonotype occurred many times. This rearrangement joins TRBV9 to TRBJ2-3; TRBD1 or TRBD2 may be the D gene (5 bases each). The CDR3 contains 14 residues. Germline CDR1 and CDR2: SGDLS and YYNGEE. Trimming took off 2 bases at V and 5 bases at J, with 12 bases between the two ends. The CDR3 bases are TGTGCCAGCAGCGTGGGACCGCAGTTAGATACGCAGTATTTT. This encodes CASSVGPQLDTQYF.